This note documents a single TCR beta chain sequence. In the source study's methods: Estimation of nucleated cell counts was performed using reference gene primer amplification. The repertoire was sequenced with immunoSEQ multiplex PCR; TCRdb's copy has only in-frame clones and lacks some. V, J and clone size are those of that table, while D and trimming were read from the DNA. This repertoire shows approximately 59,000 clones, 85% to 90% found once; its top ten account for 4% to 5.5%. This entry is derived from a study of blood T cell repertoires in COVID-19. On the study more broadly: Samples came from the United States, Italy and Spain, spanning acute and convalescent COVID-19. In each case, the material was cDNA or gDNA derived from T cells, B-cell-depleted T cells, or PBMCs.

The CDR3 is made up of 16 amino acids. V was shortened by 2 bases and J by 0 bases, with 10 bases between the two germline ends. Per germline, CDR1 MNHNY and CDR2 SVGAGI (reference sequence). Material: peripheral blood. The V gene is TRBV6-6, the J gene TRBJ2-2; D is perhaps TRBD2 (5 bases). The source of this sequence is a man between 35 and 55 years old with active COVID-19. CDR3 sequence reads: CASSYARAANTGELFF. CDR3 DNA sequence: TGTGCCAGCAGTTACGCCAGAGCGGCGAACACCGGGGAGCTGTTTTTT.